These 5 T cell receptor beta chains were all obtained from the same sample, sequenced in a study of CD8 T cells in ankylosing spondylitis. TCRdb called the 5' RACE reads again in MiXCR, with one record for every CDR3 protein. The sample lists 310,000 or so distinct CDR3 sequences; approximately 20% were seen once. Sequenced material: blood, either unsorted or a sorted T cell fraction (not recorded which). The receptors were sampled from a male donor with ankylosing spondylitis or in good health (not recorded which).

CDR3 in amino acids: CASSVPGTGGYANTGELFF. CDR3 nucleotides: TGTGCCAGCAGCGTTCCCGGGACAGGGGGTTACGCGAACACCGGGGAGCTGTTTTTT. The J gene is TRBJ2-2, the V gene TRBV9; TRBD1 matches 11 bases. This CDR3 region has 19 residues. Germline assignment: CDR1 SGDLS and CDR2 YYNGEE. J was trimmed by 0 bases and V by 2 bases; bases with no gene match: 9. Filled out from reference TRBV9 and TRBJ2-2, the complete variable domain reads DSGVTQTPKHLITATGQRVTLRCSPRSGDLSVYWYQQSLDQGLQFLIQYYNGEERAKGNILERFSAQQFPDLHSELNLSSLELGDSALYFCASSVPGTGGYANTGELFFGEGSRLTVL.

The chain couples TRBV11-1 to TRBJ2-1, with D uncertain. Looked up from germline, CDR1 is SGHAT and CDR2 is FQDESV (reference sequence). V dropped 1 base and J dropped 0 bases, with 10 bases sitting between them. This CDR3 is built from 16 residues. As DNA, the CDR3 is TGTGCCAGCAGCTTAGGGACCATCGGCTCCTACAATGAGCAGTTCTTC. Amino acid sequence: CASSLGTIGSYNEQFF. Supplemented by reference TRBV11-1 and TRBJ2-1, the full variable domain reads EAEVAQSPRYKITEKSQAVAFWCDPISGHATLYWYRQILGQGPELLVQFQDESVVDDSQLPKDRFSAERLKGVDSTLKIQPAELGDSAMYLCASSLGTIGSYNEQFFGPGTRLTVL.

The rearrangement uses TRBV5-4 and TRBJ2-4; TRBD2 aligns across 10 bases. Germline CDR1 and CDR2: SGHNT and YYREEE (reference sequence). The CDR3 is 17 residues long. Unmatched junction bases numbered 7, after V lost 0 bases and J lost 4 bases. The CDR3 DNA sequence: TGTGCCAGCAGCTTGGGGCCCGGACTAGCGGAAAAAAACATTCAGTACTTC. Translating it yields CASSLGPGLAEKNIQYF. Full variable domain (remainder filled in from reference TRBV5-4 and TRBJ2-4): ETGVTQSPTHLIKTRGQQVTLRCSSQSGHNTVSWYQQALGQGPQFIFQYYREEENGRGNFPPRFSGLQFPNYSSELNVNALELDDSALYLCASSLGPGLAEKNIQYFGAGTRLSVL.

This clonotype has more than one count but fewer than ten. The genes are TRBV12-3 or TRBV12-4 and TRBJ2-1, with D perhaps matching TRBD2 (7 bases). The CDR3 runs to 15 residues. Trimming removed 6 bases from V and 4 bases from J, with 16 bases in between. CDR3: CASRAGAGKYNEQFF. The CDR3 DNA reads as TGTGCCAGCAGGGCGGGGGCAGGGAAGTACAATGAGCAGTTCTTC.

This clonotype was counted only a few times. V gene TRBV7-8 combines with J gene TRBJ2-2, with D tentatively TRBD2 (6 bases). This CDR3 contains 14 residues. Germline V gene sequence: CDR1 SGHVS, CDR2 FQNEAQ. V lost 4 bases and J lost 6, with 12 bases in between. This chain's CDR3 is CASSSSVISGELFF. In nucleotides, the CDR3 is TGTGCCAGCAGCTCTAGCGTTATTTCCGGGGAGCTGTTTTTT.